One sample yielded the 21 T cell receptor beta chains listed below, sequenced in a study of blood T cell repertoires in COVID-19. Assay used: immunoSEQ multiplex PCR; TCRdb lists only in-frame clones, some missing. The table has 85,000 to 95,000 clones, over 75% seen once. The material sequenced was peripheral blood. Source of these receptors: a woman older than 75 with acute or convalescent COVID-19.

CDR3 nucleotide sequence: TGTGCTAGTGGGAACAGGACCGCTGATCAGCCCCAGCATTTT. It yields the protein CASGNRTADQPQHF. This chain connects TRBV12-5 to TRBJ1-5; TRBD1 is a possible D gene (5 bases). This CDR3 has 14 residues. Trimming left V 6 bases short and J 5 bases short, with 14 bases between. Germline assignment: CDR1 LGHNT and CDR2 FRNRAP. Full variable domain (missing parts from reference TRBV12-5 and TRBJ1-5): DARVTQTPRHKVTEMGQEVTMRCQPILGHNTVFWYRQTMMQGLELLAYFRNRAPLDDSGMPKDRFSAEMPDATLATLKIQPSEPRDSAVYFCASGNRTADQPQHFGDGTRLSIL.

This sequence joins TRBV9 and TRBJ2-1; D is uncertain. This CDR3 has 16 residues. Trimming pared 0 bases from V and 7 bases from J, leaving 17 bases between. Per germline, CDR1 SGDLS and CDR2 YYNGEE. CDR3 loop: CASSVVGGPEGNEQFF. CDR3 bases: TGTGCCAGCAGCGTAGTTGGCGGCCCCGAAGGAAATGAGCAGTTCTTC.

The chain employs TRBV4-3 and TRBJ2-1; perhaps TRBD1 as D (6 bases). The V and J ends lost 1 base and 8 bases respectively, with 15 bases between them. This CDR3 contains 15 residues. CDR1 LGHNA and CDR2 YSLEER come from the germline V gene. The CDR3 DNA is TGCGCCAGCAGCCAAGCAAATACAGGGTTCGATGAGCAGTTCTTC. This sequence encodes CASSQANTGFDEQFF.

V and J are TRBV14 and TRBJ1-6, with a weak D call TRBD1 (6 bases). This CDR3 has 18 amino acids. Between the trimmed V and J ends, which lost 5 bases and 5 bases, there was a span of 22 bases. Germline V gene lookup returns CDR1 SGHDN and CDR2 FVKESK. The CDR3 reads CASSFKSRGARNNSPLHF. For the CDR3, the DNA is TGTGCCAGCAGCTTCAAAAGCCGGGGGGCGCGGAATAATTCACCCCTCCACTTT.

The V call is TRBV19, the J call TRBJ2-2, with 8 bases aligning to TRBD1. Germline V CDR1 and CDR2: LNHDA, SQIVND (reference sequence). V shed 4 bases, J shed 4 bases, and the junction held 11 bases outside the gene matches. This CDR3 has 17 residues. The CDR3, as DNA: TGTGCCAGTAGTAAGACGTGGTCAGGGGGCCCCACCGGGGAGCTGTTTTTT. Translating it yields CASSKTWSGGPTGELFF.

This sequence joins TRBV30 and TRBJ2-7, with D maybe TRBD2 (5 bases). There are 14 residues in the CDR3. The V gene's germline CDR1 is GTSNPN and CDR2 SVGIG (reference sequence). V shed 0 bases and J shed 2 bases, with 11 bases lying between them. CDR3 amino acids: CAWSVQGGTYEQYF. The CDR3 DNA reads TGTGCCTGGAGTGTACAAGGAGGTACCTACGAGCAGTACTTC.

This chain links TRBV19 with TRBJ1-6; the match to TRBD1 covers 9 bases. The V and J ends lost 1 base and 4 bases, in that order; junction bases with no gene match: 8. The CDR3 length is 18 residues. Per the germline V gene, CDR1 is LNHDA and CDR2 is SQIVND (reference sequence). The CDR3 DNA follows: TGTGCCAGTAGTATAGGCCGCTGGACAGGGGATTATAATTCACCCCTCCACTTT. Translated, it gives CASSIGRWTGDYNSPLHF.

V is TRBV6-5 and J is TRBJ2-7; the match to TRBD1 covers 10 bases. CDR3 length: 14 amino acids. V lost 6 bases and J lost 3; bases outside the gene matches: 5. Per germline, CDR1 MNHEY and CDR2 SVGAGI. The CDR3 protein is CASRRQGADYEQYF. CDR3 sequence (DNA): TGTGCCAGCAGGAGACAGGGGGCTGACTACGAGCAGTACTTC.

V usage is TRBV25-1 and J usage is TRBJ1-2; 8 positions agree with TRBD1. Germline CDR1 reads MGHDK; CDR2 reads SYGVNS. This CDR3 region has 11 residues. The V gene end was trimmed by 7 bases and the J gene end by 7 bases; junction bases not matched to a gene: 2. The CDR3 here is CASKTGGGYTF. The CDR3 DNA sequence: TGTGCCAGCAAAACAGGGGGTGGCTACACCTTC.

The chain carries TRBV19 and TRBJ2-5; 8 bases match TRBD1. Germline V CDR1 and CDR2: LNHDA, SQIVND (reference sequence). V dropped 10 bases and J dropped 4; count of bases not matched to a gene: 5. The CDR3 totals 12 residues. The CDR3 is CATNRGRETQYF. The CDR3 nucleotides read TGTGCCACTAACAGGGGGAGAGAGACCCAGTACTTC.

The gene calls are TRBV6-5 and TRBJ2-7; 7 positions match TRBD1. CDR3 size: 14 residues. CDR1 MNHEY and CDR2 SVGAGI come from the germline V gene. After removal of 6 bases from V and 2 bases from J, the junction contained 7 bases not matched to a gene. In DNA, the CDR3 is TGTGCCAGCAGCCGGGACAGCGGACCCTACGAGCAGTACTTC. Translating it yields CASSRDSGPYEQYF.

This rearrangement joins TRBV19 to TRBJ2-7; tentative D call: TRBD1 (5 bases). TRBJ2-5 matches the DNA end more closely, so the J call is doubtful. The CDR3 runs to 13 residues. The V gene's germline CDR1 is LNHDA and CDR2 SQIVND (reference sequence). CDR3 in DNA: TGTGCCAGTAGTAGATCTAACCAGGGGACCCAGTACTTC. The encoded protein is CASSRSNQGTQYF.

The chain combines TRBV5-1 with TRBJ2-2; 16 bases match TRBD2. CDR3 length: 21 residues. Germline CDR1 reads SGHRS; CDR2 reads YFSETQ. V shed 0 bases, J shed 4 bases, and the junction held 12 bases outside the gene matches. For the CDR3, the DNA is TGCGCCAGCAGCTTGGGGCATCAAGGGGGACTAGCGGGAGGGCCCACCGGGGAGCTGTTTTTT. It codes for CASSLGHQGGLAGGPTGELFF.

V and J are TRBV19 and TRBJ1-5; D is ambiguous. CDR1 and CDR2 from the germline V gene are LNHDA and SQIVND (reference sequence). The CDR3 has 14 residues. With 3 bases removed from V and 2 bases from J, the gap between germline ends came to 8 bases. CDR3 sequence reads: CASSILYGNQPQHF. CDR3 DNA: TGTGCCAGTAGTATCTTGTATGGCAATCAGCCCCAGCATTTT. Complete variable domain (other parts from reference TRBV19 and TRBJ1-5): DGGITQSPKYLFRKEGQNVTLSCEQNLNHDAMYWYRQDPGQGLRLIYYSQIVNDFQKGDIAEGYSVSREKKESFPLTVTSAQKNPTAFYLCASSILYGNQPQHFGDGTRLSIL.

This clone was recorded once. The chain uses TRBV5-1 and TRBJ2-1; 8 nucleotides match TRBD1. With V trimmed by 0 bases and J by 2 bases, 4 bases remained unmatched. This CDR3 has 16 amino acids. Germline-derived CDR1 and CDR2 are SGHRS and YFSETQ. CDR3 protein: CASSLAMTGAYNEQFF. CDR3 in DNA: TGCGCCAGCAGCTTGGCGATGACAGGGGCCTACAATGAGCAGTTCTTC.

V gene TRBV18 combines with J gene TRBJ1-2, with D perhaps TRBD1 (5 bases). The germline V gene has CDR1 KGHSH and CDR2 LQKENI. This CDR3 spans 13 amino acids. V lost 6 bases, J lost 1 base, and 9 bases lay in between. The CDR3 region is CASSPDSNYGYTF. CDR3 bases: TGTGCCAGCTCTCCTGACAGTAACTATGGCTACACCTTC.

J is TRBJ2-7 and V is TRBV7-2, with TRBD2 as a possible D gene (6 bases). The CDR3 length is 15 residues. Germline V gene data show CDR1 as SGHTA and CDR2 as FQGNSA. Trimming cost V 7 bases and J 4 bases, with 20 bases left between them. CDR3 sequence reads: CASKATPGTRYEQYF. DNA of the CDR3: TGTGCCAGCAAAGCGACCCCAGGGACTCGATACGAGCAGTACTTC.

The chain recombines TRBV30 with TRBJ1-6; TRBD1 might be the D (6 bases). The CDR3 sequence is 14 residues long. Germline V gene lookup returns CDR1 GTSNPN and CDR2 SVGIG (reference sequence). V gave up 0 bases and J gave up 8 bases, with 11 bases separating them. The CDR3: CAWSVNRVDSPLHF. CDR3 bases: TGTGCCTGGAGTGTAAACAGGGTGGATTCACCCCTCCACTTT.

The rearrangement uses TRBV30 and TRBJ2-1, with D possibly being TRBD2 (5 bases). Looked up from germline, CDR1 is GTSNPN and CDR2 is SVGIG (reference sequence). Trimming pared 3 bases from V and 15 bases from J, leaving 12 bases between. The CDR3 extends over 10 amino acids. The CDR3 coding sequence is TGTGCCTGGAGCTCGGGGAACCGGTTCTTC. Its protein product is CAWSSGNRFF.

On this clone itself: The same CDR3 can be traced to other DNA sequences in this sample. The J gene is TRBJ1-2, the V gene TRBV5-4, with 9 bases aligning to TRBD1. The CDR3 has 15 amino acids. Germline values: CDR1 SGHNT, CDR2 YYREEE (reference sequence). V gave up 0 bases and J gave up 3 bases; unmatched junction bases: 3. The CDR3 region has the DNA TGTGCCAGCAGCTTGGGACAGGGGGGTTACTATGGCTACACCTTC. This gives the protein CASSLGQGGYYGYTF.

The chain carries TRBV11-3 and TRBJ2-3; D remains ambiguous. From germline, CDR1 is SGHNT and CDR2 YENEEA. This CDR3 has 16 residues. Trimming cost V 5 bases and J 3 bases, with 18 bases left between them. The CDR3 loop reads CASSPHTPEITDTQYF. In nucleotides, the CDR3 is TGTGCCAGCAGCCCTCATACACCCGAAATAACAGATACGCAGTATTTT.